The present entry profiles one TCR beta chain with its context. Seattle patient enrollment occurred during active infection, with longitudinal follow-up thereafter. This record belongs to a study of blood T cell repertoires in COVID-19. Study-wide background: Donors in the United States, Italy and Spain gave samples during acute or convalescent COVID-19. Sample material is recorded as cDNA or gDNA derived from T cells, B-cell-depleted T cells, or PBMCs.

Trimming took off 6 bases at V and 5 bases at J, with 10 bases between the two ends. The CDR3 length is 12 residues. The data were produced by immunoSEQ multiplex PCR, yet TCRdb's version contains in-frame clones alone and is incomplete. The data contain about 250,000 clones, 90% of them singletons. J is TRBJ1-1 and V is TRBV12-3 or TRBV12-4, with D maybe TRBD1 (6 bases). This clonotype originated in a woman aged 60 to 75 with COVID-19, enrolled during active disease. The sequencing sample was made of peripheral blood. The CDR3 coding sequence is TGTGCCAGCAGCCCAGGGGTTACTGAAGCTTTCTTT. Protein: CASSPGVTEAFF.